Listed below are T cell receptor beta chains from one sample, sequenced in a study of cytomegalovirus exposure and HLA in healthy donors. The repertoire was sequenced with immunoSEQ multiplex PCR; TCRdb's copy has only in-frame clones and lacks some. This sample has 150,000 to 170,000 clones, with around 80% found just once. The sample taken for sequencing was PBMCs. These TCRs come from a middle-aged woman in good health and CMV-seropositive. Both conserved end residues are part of each CDR3. The D gene is left open where the match is weak. Where a row states a size, it is once, few, many or the class of an expanded clone; other rows omit it.

J,D,size,V,CDR3,DNA
TRBJ1-5,NA,NA,TRBV30,CAWSGGERQPQHF,TGTGCCTGGAGTGGGGGGGAGCGTCAGCCCCAGCATTTT
TRBJ2-3,TRBD2,NA,TRBV30,CAWELAGGLSDTQYF,TGTGCCTGGGAATTAGCGGGAGGGCTCTCAGATACGCAGTATTTT
TRBJ1-4,NA,NA,TRBV5-4,CASSLGAGEKLFF,TGTGCCAGCAGCCTCGGAGCTGGTGAAAAACTGTTTTTT
TRBJ2-7,NA,NA,TRBV14,CASSQARDLTAYEQYF,TGTGCCAGCAGCCAAGCCCGGGATCTTACCGCTTACGAGCAGTACTTC
TRBJ2-1,TRBD2,NA,TRBV7-9,CASSFGTSHNEQFF,TGTGCCAGCAGCTTCGGGACTAGCCACAATGAGCAGTTCTTC
TRBJ1-4,NA,NA,TRBV7-9,CASSMTGSADEKLFF,TGTGCCAGCAGCATGACAGGCTCCGCTGATGAAAAACTGTTTTTT
TRBJ2-7,NA,NA,TRBV30,CAWSAGGQGHQNEQYF,TGTGCCTGGAGTGCGGGGGGTCAGGGACATCAAAACGAGCAGTACTTC
TRBJ1-5,TRBD1,NA,TRBV10-2,CASSELPQGTRNQPQHF,TGCGCCAGCAGTGAGTTACCACAGGGGACTAGAAATCAGCCCCAGCATTTT
TRBJ2-3,TRBD2,NA,TRBV6-1,CASSVTGGLTDTQYF,TGTGCCAGCAGTGTTACGGGAGGGCTCACAGATACGCAGTATTTT
TRBJ2-3,NA,NA,TRBV6-4,CASSPTGRDTQYF,TGTGCCAGCAGCCCGACAGGTAGAGATACGCAGTATTTT
TRBJ2-7,TRBD1,NA,TRBV6-6,CASSYPGQGAHEQYF,TGTGCCAGCAGTTATCCGGGACAGGGGGCGCATGAGCAGTACTTC
TRBJ2-7,TRBD2,NA,TRBV12-5,CASGLPIAGGPEQYF,TGTGCTAGTGGTTTACCAATAGCGGGAGGGCCCGAGCAGTACTTC
TRBJ2-7,TRBD1,NA,TRBV5-1,CASSLPGQGYEQYF,TGCGCCAGCAGCTTGCCGGGACAGGGCTACGAGCAGTACTTC
TRBJ1-1,NA,once,TRBV7-9,CASNYAGTQNTEAFF,TGTGCCAGCAACTATGCCGGGACACAGAACACTGAAGCTTTCTTT
TRBJ1-1,TRBD1,NA,TRBV28,CASSFLTGANTEAFF,TGTGCCAGCAGTTTTCTTACAGGGGCGAACACTGAAGCTTTCTTT
TRBJ2-1,TRBD2,NA,TRBV7-2,CAGGAGGSSYNEQFF,TGTGCCGGCGGGGCGGGGGGGAGCTCCTACAATGAGCAGTTCTTC
TRBJ2-7,TRBD1,NA,TRBV29-1,CSAEFPGQGFHEQYF,TGCAGCGCCGAGTTCCCAGGACAGGGCTTCCACGAGCAGTACTTC
TRBJ2-1,TRBD2,NA,TRBV5-4,CASSLSLAGENEQFF,TGTGCCAGCAGCTTAAGTCTAGCGGGAGAAAATGAGCAGTTCTTC
TRBJ1-2,NA,NA,TRBV11-2,CASSSMGSGYGYTF,TGTGCCAGCAGCTCAATGGGGAGTGGCTATGGCTACACCTTC
TRBJ2-1,NA,NA,TRBV7-6,CASSFRGGAGNEQFF,TGTGCCAGCAGTTTTCGTGGGGGGGCGGGCAATGAGCAGTTCTTC
TRBJ2-7,NA,NA,TRBV11-2,CASSLEQNYEQYF,TGTGCCAGCAGCTTAGAACAGAACTACGAGCAGTACTTC
TRBJ2-3,TRBD2,few,TRBV7-3,CASSPQSGRPDTQYF,TGTGCCAGCAGCCCCCAGAGCGGGAGGCCAGATACGCAGTATTTT
TRBJ2-5,TRBD1,few,TRBV28,CASQGQVQETQYF,TGTGCCAGCCAAGGACAGGTCCAAGAGACCCAGTACTTC
TRBJ2-1,NA,NA,TRBV5-1,CASSSPSRGEQFF,TGCGCCAGCAGCTCCCCCTCCCGGGGTGAGCAGTTCTTC
TRBJ2-7,TRBD1,NA,TRBV7-3,CASSWTGLEEQYF,TGTGCCAGCAGCTGGACAGGGCTGGAAGAGCAGTACTTC
TRBJ2-2,NA,NA,TRBV10-1,CASSGSGSTGELFF,TGCGCCAGCAGTGGGTCCGGGTCCACCGGGGAGCTGTTTTTT
TRBJ1-1,NA,few,TRBV6-5,CASSLPGNTEAFF,TGTGCCAGCAGTCTCCCGGGGAACACTGAAGCTTTCTTT
TRBJ2-1,TRBD1,NA,TRBV18,CASSTGQGPNNEQFF,TGTGCCAGCTCAACCGGACAGGGGCCGAACAATGAGCAGTTCTTC
TRBJ2-1,TRBD2,NA,TRBV5-6,CASSLGGRAAEQFF,TGTGCCAGCAGCTTGGGCGGGAGGGCCGCTGAGCAGTTCTTC
TRBJ1-4,NA,once,TRBV14,CASSQDLPWGETNEKLFF,TGTGCCAGCAGCCAAGATCTCCCTTGGGGGGAAACTAATGAAAAACTGTTTTTT
TRBJ1-1,TRBD1,NA,TRBV30,CAWRPYTGVNTEAFF,TGTGCCTGGAGGCCATACACAGGGGTGAACACTGAAGCTTTCTTT
TRBJ2-5,NA,NA,TRBV25-1,CASSEYLGAQETQYF,TGTGCCAGCAGTGAATATCTTGGGGCTCAAGAGACCCAGTACTTC
TRBJ2-3,TRBD1,once,TRBV30,CASSGQRTDTQYF,TGTGCCTCGTCGGGACAGCGAACAGATACGCAGTATTTT
TRBJ2-2,TRBD2,NA,TRBV19,CASSILAGAAGELFF,TGTGCCAGTAGTATACTAGCGGGAGCGGCCGGGGAGCTGTTTTTT
TRBJ2-6,NA,NA,TRBV6-1,CASNGGNTGANVLTF,TGTGCCAGCAACGGAGGGAATACTGGGGCCAACGTCCTGACTTTC
TRBJ1-2,TRBD1,NA,TRBV5-1,CASSYWTGDYGYTF,TGCGCCAGCAGCTACTGGACAGGGGACTATGGCTACACCTTC
TRBJ1-5,NA,NA,TRBV10-3,CAISESTRGEGQPQHF,TGTGCCATCAGTGAGTCGACTCGGGGGGAGGGTCAGCCCCAGCATTTT
TRBJ1-4,TRBD1,NA,TRBV28,CASILTGGTNEKLFF,TGTGCCAGCATCCTAACAGGGGGGACTAATGAAAAACTGTTTTTT
TRBJ1-5,TRBD1,NA,TRBV28,CASSLAGTGMSNQPQHF,TGTGCCAGCAGTTTAGCCGGGACAGGGATGAGCAATCAGCCCCAGCATTTT
TRBJ2-5,NA,NA,TRBV19,CASRNTGTGNQYF,TGTGCCAGTAGAAACACCGGGACTGGAAACCAGTACTTC
TRBJ1-2,NA,NA,TRBV27,CASSQQGDYGYTF,TGTGCCAGCAGCCAACAGGGTGACTATGGCTACACCTTC
TRBJ2-2,NA,NA,TRBV7-7,CASSLMAVNTGELFF,TGTGCTAGCAGCTTAATGGCAGTGAACACCGGGGAGCTGTTTTTT
TRBJ2-7,TRBD1,NA,TRBV7-8,CASSSRDRFYEQYF,TGTGCCAGCAGCTCCCGGGACAGATTCTACGAGCAGTACTTC
TRBJ2-7,TRBD1,few,TRBV28,CASRGPGQGRDEQYF,TGTGCCAGCAGGGGACCGGGACAGGGACGGGACGAGCAGTACTTC
TRBJ2-7,NA,NA,TRBV5-6,CASSPRESLSEQYF,TGTGCCAGCAGCCCCCGTGAGTCCCTCTCCGAGCAGTACTTC
TRBJ2-7,TRBD2,once,TRBV27,CASSSLAGTYEQYF,TGTGCCAGCAGTTCACTAGCGGGAACGTACGAGCAGTACTTC
TRBJ2-2,TRBD1,NA,TRBV6-1,CASRETGVGELFF,TGTGCCAGCAGGGAGACAGGGGTAGGGGAGCTGTTTTTT
TRBJ2-1,TRBD2,NA,TRBV5-1,CASSSIAGGQDEQFF,TGCGCCAGCAGCTCGATAGCGGGAGGGCAAGACGAGCAGTTCTTC
TRBJ2-2,TRBD1,NA,TRBV11-3,CASSRSTGGTGELFF,TGTGCCAGCAGCAGATCGACAGGGGGTACCGGGGAGCTGTTTTTT
TRBJ2-1,NA,NA,TRBV2,CASSKSGSSYNEQFF,TGTGCCAGCAGTAAGAGCGGTAGCTCCTACAATGAGCAGTTCTTC
TRBJ2-3,NA,NA,TRBV28,CASSRGGEADTQYF,TGTGCCAGCAGTCGTGGCGGGGAGGCAGATACGCAGTATTTT
TRBJ2-1,TRBD2,NA,TRBV18,CASSLREGNNEQFF,TGTGCCAGCTCACTGCGGGAGGGTAACAATGAGCAGTTCTTC
TRBJ2-7,NA,NA,TRBV5-6,CASSLASPSPYEQYF,TGTGCCAGCAGCTTGGCTTCTCCCTCTCCCTACGAGCAGTACTTC